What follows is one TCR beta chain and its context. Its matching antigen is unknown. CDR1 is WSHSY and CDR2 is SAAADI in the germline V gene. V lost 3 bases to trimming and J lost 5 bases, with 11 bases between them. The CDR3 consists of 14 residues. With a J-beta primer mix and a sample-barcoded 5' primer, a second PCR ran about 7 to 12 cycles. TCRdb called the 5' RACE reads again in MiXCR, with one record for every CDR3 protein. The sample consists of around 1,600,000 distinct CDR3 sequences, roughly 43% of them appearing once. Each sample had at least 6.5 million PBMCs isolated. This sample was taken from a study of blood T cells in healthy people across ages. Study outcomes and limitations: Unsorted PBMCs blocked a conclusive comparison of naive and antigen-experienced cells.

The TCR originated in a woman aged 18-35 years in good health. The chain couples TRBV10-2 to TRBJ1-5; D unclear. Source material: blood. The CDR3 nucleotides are TGCGCCAGCAGTGACCACAGATCCGATCAGCCCCAGCATTTT. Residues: CASSDHRSDQPQHF.